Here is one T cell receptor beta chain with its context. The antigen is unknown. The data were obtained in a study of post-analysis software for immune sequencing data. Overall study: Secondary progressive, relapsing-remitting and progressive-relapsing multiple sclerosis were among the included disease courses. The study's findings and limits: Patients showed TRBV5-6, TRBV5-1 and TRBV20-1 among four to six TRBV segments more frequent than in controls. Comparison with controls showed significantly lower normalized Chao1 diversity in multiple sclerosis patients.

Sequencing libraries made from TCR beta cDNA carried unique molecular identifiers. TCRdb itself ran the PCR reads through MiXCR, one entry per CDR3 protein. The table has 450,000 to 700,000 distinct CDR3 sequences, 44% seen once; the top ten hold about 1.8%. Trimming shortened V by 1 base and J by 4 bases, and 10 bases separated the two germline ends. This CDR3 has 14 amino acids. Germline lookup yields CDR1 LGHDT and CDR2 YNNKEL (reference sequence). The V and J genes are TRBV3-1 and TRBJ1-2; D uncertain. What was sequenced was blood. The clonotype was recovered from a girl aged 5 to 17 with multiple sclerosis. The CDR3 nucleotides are TGTGCCAGCAGCCAAGGAAGTGTCGTCTATGGCTACACCTTC. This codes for CASSQGSVVYGYTF.